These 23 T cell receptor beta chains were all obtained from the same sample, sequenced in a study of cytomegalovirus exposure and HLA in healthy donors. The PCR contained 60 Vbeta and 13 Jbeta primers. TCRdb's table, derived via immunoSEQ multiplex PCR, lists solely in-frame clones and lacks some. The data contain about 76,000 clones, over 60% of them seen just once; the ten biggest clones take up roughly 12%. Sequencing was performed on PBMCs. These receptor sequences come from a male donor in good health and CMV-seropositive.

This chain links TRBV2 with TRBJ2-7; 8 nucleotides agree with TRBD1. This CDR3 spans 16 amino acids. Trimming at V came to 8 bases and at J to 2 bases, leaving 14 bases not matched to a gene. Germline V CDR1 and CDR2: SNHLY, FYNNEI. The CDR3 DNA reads TGTGCCAGCGGAGGGGTGGCTGACAGGGGAGCCTACGAGCAGTACTTC. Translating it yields CASGGVADRGAYEQYF.

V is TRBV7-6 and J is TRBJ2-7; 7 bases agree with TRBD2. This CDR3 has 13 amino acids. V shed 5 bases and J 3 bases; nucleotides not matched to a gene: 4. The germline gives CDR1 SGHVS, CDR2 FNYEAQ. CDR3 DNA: TGTGCCAGCAGCACGCAGCGGGGCTACGAGCAGTACTTC. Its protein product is CASSTQRGYEQYF.

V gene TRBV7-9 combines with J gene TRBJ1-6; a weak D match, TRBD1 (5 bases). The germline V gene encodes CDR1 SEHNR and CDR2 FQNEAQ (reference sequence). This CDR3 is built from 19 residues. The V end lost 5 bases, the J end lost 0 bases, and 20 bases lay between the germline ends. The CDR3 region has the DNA TGTGCCAGCAGCCCCGCGGGGGGGAGGTCAAGCTCCTATAATTCACCCCTCCACTTT. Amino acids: CASSPAGGRSSSYNSPLHF.

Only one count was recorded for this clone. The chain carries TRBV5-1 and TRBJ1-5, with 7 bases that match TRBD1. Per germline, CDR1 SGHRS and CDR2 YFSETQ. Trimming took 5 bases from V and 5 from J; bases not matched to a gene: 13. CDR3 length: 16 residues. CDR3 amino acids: CASRLPRGRGDQPQHF. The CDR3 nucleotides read TGCGCCAGCAGGTTGCCTAGGGGGCGAGGAGATCAGCCCCAGCATTTT.

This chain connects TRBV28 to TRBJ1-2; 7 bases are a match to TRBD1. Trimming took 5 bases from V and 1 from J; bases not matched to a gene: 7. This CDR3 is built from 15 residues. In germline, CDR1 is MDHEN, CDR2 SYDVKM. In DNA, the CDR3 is TGTGCCAGCAGTCTCACTTGGGACAGTAACTATGGCTACACCTTC. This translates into CASSLTWDSNYGYTF.

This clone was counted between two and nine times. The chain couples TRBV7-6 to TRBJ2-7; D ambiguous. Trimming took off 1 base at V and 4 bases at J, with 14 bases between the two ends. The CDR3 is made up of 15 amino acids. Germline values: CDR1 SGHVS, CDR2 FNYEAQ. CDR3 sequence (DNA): TGTGCCAGCAGCTTAGGCAGGATCGGATTTTACGAGCAGTACTTC. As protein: CASSLGRIGFYEQYF.

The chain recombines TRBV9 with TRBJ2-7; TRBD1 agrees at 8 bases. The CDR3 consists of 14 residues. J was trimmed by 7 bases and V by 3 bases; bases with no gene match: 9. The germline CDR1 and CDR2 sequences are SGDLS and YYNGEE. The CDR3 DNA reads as TGTGCCAGCAGCGCCACGACAGGGGTCCAAGAGCAGTACTTC. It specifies CASSATTGVQEQYF.

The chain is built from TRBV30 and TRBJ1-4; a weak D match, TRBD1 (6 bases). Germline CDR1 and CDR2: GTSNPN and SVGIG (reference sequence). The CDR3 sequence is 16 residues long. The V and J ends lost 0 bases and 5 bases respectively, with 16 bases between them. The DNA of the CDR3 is TGTGCCTGGAGTGTACTGGGGGCAGGGGCGAATGAAAAACTGTTTTTT. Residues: CAWSVLGAGANEKLFF. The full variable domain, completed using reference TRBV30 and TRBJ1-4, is SQTIHQWPATLVQPVGSPLSLECTVEGTSNPNLYWYRQAAGRGLQLLFYSVGIGQISSEVPQNLSASRPQDRQFILSSKKLLLSDSGFYLCAWSVLGAGANEKLFFGSGTQLSVL.

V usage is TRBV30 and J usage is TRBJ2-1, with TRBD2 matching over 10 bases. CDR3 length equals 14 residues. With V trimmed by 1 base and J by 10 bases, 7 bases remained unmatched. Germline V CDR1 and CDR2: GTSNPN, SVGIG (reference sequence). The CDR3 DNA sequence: TGTGCCTGGAGTGGATCTAGCGGGAGTTTCGAGCAGTTCTTC. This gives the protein CAWSGSSGSFEQFF.

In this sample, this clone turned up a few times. The CDR3 is CSVVVGLLTANTGELFF. The CDR3 nucleotides are TGCAGCGTTGTGGTCGGACTTCTTACTGCGAACACCGGGGAGCTGTTTTTT. The rearrangement links TRBV29-1 to TRBJ2-2; perhaps TRBD2 as D (5 bases). In germline, CDR1 is SQVTM, CDR2 ANQGSEA. The V gene lost 4 bases and the J gene lost 0 bases, with 18 bases spanning the gap. This CDR3 contains 17 residues.

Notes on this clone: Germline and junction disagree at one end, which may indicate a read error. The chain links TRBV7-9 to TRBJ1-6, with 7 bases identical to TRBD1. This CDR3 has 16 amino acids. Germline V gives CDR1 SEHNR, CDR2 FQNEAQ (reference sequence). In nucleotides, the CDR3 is TGTTCCAGCAGCCGCGCAGGGGGAAGGGTCAATTCACCCCTCCACTTT. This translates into CSSSRAGGRVNSPLHF. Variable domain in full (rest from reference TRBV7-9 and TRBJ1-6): DTGVSQNPRHKITKRGQNVTFRCDPISEHNRLYWYRQTLGQGPEFLTYFQNEAQLEKSRLLSDRFSAERPKGSFSTLEIQRTEQGDSAMYLCSSSRAGGRVNSPLHFGNGTRLTVT.

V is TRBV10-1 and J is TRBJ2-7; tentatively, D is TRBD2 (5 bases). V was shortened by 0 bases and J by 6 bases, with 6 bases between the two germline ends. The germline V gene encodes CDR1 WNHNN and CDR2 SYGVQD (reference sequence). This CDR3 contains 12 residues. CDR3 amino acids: CASSESAGEQYF. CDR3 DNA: TGCGCCAGCAGTGAGTCGGCGGGCGAGCAGTACTTC.

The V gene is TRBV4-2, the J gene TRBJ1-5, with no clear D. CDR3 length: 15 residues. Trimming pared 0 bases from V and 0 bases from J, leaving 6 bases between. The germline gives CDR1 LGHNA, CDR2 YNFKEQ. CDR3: CASSQDPDSNQPQHF. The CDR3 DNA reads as TGTGCCAGCAGCCAAGATCCAGATAGCAATCAGCCCCAGCATTTT.

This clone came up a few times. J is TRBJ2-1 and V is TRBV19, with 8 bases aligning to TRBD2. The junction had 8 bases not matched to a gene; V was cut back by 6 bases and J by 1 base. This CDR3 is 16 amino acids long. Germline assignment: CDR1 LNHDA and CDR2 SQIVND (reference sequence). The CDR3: CASRRAGTRSYNEQFF. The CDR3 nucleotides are TGTGCCAGTAGACGAGCCGGGACTAGATCCTACAATGAGCAGTTCTTC. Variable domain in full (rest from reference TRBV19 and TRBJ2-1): DGGITQSPKYLFRKEGQNVTLSCEQNLNHDAMYWYRQDPGQGLRLIYYSQIVNDFQKGDIAEGYSVSREKKESFPLTVTSAQKNPTAFYLCASRRAGTRSYNEQFFGPGTRLTVL.

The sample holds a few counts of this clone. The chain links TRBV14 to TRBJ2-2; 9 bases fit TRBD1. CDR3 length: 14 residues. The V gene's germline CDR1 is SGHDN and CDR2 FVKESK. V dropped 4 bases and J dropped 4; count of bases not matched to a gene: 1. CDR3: CASSRTGVTGELFF. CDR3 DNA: TGTGCCAGCAGCCGGACAGGGGTCACCGGGGAGCTGTTTTTT.

The CDR3 sequence is CASSYGLANTDTQYF. Here the CDR3 DNA reads TGTGCCAGCAGTTACGGGCTAGCGAACACAGATACGCAGTATTTT. This rearrangement joins TRBV6-5 to TRBJ2-3, with TRBD2 as a possible D gene (6 bases). V dropped 2 bases and J dropped 2 bases, with 11 bases sitting between them. The CDR3 extends over 15 amino acids. In germline, CDR1 is MNHEY, CDR2 SVGAGI.

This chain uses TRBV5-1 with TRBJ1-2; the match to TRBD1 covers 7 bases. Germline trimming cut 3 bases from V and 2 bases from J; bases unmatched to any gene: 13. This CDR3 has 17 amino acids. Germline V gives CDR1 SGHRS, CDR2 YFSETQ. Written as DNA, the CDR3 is TGCGCCAGCAGCTCCGGAGGGGCTGGGACAGAGAACTATGGCTACACCTTC. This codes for CASSSGGAGTENYGYTF.

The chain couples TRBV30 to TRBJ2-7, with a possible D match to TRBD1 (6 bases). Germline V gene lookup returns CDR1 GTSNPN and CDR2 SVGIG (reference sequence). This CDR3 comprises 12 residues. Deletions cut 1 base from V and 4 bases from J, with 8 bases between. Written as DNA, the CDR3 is TGTGCCTGGAGTGCCCAGGGGTACGAGCAGTACTTC. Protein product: CAWSAQGYEQYF.

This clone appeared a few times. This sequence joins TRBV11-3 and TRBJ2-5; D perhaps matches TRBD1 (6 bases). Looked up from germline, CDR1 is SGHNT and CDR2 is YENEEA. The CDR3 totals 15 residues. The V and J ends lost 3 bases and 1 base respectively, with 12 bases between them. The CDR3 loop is CASSFGLGAQETQYF. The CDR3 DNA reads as TGTGCCAGCAGCTTTGGGTTGGGGGCCCAAGAGACCCAGTACTTC.

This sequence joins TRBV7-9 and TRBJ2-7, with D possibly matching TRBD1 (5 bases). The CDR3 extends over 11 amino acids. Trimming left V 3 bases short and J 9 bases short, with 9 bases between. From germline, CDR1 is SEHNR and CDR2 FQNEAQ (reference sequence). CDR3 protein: CASSFTGGQYF. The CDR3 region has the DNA TGTGCCAGCAGCTTTACAGGTGGGCAGTACTTC.

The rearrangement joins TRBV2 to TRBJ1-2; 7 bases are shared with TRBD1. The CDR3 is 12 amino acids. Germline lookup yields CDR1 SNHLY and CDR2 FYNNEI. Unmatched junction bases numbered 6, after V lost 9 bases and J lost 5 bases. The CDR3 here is CASTGVGYGYTF. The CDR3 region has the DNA TGTGCCAGTACAGGGGTAGGGTATGGCTACACCTTC.

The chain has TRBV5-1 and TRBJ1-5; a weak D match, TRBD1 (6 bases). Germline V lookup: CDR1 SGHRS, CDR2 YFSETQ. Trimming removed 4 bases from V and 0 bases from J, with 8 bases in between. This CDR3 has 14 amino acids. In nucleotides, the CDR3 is TGCGCCAGCAGCGCGGGGGCTAGCAATCAGCCCCAGCATTTT. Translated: CASSAGASNQPQHF. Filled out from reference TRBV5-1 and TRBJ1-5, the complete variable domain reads KAGVTQTPRYLIKTRGQQVTLSCSPISGHRSVSWYQQTPGQGLQFLFEYFSETQRNKGNFPGRFSGRQFSNSRSEMNVSTLELGDSALYLCASSAGASNQPQHFGDGTRLSIL.

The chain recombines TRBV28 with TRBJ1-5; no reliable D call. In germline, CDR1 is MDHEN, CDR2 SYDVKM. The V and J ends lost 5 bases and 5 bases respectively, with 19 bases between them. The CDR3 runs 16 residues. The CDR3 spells CASSNVVGTIHQPQHF. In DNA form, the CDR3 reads TGTGCCAGCAGTAATGTGGTCGGTACCATACATCAGCCCCAGCATTTT.